Listed below are T cell receptor beta chains from one sample, sequenced in a study of siplizumab effects on memory and regulatory T cells. Data came from immunoSEQ multiplex PCR; TCRdb stores just in-frame clones and leaves some out. Here the sample spans around 97,000 clones, 85% to 95% being singletons. Sequencing was done on a sample of non-Treg CD4+ T cells sorted from blood. These receptors all stem from a human donor in good health. The conserved cysteine and the conserved F or W are not part of the CDR3 here.

j_call | v_call | cdr3_aa
TRBJ2-1 | TRBV14 | ASSPRQGSYNEQF
TRBJ1-1 | TRBV6-5 | ASSLRGANTEAF
TRBJ1-1 | TRBV2 | ASISIGTGRGEAF
TRBJ2-5 | TRBV7-8 | ASSFGGSGLRETQY
TRBJ2-3 | TRBV30 | AWSGRLAGTDTQY
TRBJ1-5 | TRBV6-5 | ASGRNPNQPQH
TRBJ2-3 | TRBV5-1 | ASSLDRSSRDTQY
TRBJ1-5 | TRBV6-6 | ASSYMGIGQPQH
TRBJ2-5 | TRBV15 | ATSPGPRETQY
TRBJ2-2 | TRBV5-4 | ASSPGQGRTGELF
TRBJ2-1 | TRBV29-1 | SVEGDRGQF
TRBJ1-4 | TRBV19 | ASSPSTATNEKLF
TRBJ2-2 | TRBV5-1 | ASSLGTAGTGELF
TRBJ2-5 | TRBV9 | ASSVGVGAVSETQY
TRBJ2-7 | TRBV18 | ASSPTVSYEQY
TRBJ1-2 | TRBV14 | ASTAGRLYGYT